The entry that follows covers one T cell receptor beta chain sequence. As yet, its antigen is unknown. The source of the sample is a study of beta chain features in type 1 diabetes. V lost 3 bases and J lost 0; bases outside the gene matches: 3. The germline V gene has CDR1 GTSNPN and CDR2 SVGIG (reference sequence). CDR3 length: 14 amino acids. The sequenced template was cDNA made from the entire isolated RNA. Each sample of naive, central memory or regulatory T cells had, on average, about 3.57 million reads. Here immunoSEQ multiplex PCR was the method, and the copy in TCRdb shows in-frame clones only, minus some. In the table there are about 360,000 clones, roughly 12% of which are singletons. The study, taken as a whole, reports: A closer apparent resemblance between naive, central memory and Treg TCRB repertoires was seen in patients than in healthy donors. Among all four CD4+ subsets, Type 1 diabetes patients had TCRB CDR3s that were moderately but significantly shorter.

This TCR came from a young man in good health. What was sequenced was naive CD4+ T cells from blood. The rearrangement uses TRBV30 and TRBJ1-1; 8 bases map to TRBD1. CDR3 DNA sequence: TGTGCCTGGAGCCGGGGACAGGTGAACACTGAAGCTTTCTTT. Translated: CAWSRGQVNTEAFF.